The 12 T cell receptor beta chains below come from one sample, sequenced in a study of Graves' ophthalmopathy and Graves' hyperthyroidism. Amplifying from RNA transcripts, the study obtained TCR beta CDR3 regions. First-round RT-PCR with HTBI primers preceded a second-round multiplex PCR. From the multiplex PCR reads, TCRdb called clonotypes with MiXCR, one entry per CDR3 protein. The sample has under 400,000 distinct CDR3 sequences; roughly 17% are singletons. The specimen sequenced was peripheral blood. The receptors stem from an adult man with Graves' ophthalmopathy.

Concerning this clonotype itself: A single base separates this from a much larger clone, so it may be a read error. CDR3 loop: CASSPGVHSNQPQHF. The CDR3 DNA reads TGTGCCAGCAGCCCCGGTGTACATAGCAATCAGCCCCAGCATTTT. The chain uses TRBV7-8 and TRBJ1-5, with D unclear. The germline CDR1 and CDR2 sequences are SGHVS and FQNEAQ. V lost 5 bases and J lost 0, with 11 bases in between. CDR3 length equals 15 residues.

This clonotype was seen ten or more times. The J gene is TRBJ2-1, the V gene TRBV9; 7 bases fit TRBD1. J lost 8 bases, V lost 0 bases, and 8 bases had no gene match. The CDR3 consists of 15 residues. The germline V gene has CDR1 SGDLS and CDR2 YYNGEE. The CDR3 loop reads CASSVEDRRWDEQFF. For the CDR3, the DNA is TGTGCCAGCAGCGTAGAGGACAGGCGGTGGGATGAGCAGTTCTTC.

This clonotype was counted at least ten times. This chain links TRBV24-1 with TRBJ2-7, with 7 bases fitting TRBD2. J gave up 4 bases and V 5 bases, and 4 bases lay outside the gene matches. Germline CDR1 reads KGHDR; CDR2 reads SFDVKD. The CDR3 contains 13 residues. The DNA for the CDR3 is TGTGCCACCAGTGTCGGTAGCGGGTACGAGCAGTACTTC. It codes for CATSVGSGYEQYF.

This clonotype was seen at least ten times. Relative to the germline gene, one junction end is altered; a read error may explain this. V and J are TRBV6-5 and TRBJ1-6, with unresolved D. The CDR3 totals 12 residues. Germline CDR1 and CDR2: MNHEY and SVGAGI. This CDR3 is CASSDSTSPLHF. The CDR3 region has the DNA TGTGCCAGCAGTGACTCGACTTCACCCCTCCACTTT.

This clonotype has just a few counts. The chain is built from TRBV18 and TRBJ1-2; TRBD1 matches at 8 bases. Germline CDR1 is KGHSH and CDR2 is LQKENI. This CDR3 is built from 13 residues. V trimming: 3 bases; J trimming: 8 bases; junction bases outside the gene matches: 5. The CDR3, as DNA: TGTGCCAGCTCACCGGACAGGGACAGGGGCTACACCTTC. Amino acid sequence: CASSPDRDRGYTF.

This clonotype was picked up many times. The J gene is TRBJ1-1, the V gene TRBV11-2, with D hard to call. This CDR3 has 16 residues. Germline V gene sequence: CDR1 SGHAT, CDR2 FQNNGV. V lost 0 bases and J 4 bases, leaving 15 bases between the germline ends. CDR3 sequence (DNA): TGTGCCAGCAGCTTAGACACTCTGAGTGGCAGCACTGAAGCTTTCTTT. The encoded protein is CASSLDTLSGSTEAFF.

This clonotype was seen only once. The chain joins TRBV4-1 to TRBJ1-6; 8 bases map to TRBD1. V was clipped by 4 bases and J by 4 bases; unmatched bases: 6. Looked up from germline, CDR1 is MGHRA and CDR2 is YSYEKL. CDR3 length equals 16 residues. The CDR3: CASSLETGVYNSPLHF. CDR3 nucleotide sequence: TGCGCCAGCAGCCTTGAGACAGGGGTGTATAATTCACCCCTCCACTTT.

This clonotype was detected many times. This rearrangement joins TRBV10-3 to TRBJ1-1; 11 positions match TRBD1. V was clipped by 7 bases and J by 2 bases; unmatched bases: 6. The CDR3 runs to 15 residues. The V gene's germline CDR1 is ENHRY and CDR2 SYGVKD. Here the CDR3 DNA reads TGTGCCATCAATTCTCGGACAGGGGGCAACACTGAAGCTTTCTTT. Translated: CAINSRTGGNTEAFF.

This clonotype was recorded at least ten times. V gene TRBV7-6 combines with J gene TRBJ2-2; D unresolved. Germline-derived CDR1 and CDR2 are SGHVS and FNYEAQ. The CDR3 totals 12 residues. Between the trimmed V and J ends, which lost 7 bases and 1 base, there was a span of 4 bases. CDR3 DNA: TGTGCCAGCACGGAGAACACCGGGGAGCTGTTTTTT. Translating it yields CASTENTGELFF.

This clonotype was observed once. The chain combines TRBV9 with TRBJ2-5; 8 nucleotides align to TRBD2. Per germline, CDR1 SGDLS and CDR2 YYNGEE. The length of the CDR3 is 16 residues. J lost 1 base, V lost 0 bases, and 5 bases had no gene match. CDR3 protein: CASSVVGSGAQETQYF. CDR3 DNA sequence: TGTGCCAGCAGCGTAGTGGGTAGCGGGGCCCAAGAGACCCAGTACTTC.

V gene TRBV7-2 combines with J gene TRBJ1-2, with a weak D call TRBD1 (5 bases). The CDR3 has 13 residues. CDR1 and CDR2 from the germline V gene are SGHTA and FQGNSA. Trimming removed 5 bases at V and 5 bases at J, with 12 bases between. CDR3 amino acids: CASSVVGTYGYTF. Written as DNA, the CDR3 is TGTGCCAGCAGCGTGGTCGGGACGTATGGCTACACCTTC.

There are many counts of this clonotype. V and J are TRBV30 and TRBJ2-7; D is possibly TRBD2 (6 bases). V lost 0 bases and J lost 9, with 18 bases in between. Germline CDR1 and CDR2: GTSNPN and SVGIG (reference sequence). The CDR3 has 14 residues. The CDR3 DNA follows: TGTGCCTGGAGTGTACTCCGGCCAGCGGGCGTGCAGTACTTC. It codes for CAWSVLRPAGVQYF. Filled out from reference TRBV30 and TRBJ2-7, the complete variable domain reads SQTIHQWPATLVQPVGSPLSLECTVEGTSNPNLYWYRQAAGRGLQLLFYSVGIGQISSEVPQNLSASRPQDRQFILSSKKLLLSDSGFYLCAWSVLRPAGVQYFGPGTRLTVT.